One sample yielded the 14 T cell receptor beta chains listed below, sequenced in a study of post-analysis software for immune sequencing data. Their recognized antigens are unknown. Notes on the study in general: Among five TRBV segments more frequent in patients than controls were TRBV5-6, TRBV5-1 and TRBV20-1.

TCR beta cDNA libraries had unique molecular identifiers. Each CDR3 protein is one row after TCRdb ran MiXCR on the PCR reads. The data hold around 710,000 distinct CDR3 sequences, with roughly 50% observed a single time. Source material: blood. These TCRs come from a girl between 5 and 17 years old with multiple sclerosis.

The chain has TRBV6-1 and TRBJ2-1; 12 bases match TRBD2. This CDR3 has 14 amino acids. V lost 7 bases to trimming and J lost 8 bases; unmatched junction nucleotides: 6. Germline assignment: CDR1 MNHNS and CDR2 SASEGT. In DNA, the CDR3 is TGTGCCAGCAACCGACTAGCGGGAGTGTATGAGCAGTTCTTC. It is translated as CASNRLAGVYEQFF.

This clonotype was detected ten times or more. The chain employs TRBV12-3 or TRBV12-4 and TRBJ2-1; the D gene is possibly TRBD2 (5 bases). There are 14 residues in the CDR3. Trimming shortened V by 4 bases and J by 0 bases, and 7 bases separated the two germline ends. CDR3 amino acids: CASSYRGSYNEQFF. The CDR3 nucleotides read TGTGCCAGCAGTTATCGGGGCTCCTACAATGAGCAGTTCTTC.

As regards this clonotype: An end of the junction does not agree with germline; a read error may underlie this. The chain uses TRBV24-1 and TRBJ2-1, with D possibly TRBD1 on 5 matching bases. Germline CDR1 reads KGHDR; CDR2 reads SFDVKD. The CDR3 runs to 15 residues. The CDR3: CVTSDWTRVGNEQFF. Written as DNA, the CDR3 is TGTGTCACCAGTGATTGGACAAGGGTGGGCAATGAGCAGTTCTTC.

Comments on this clonotype: One junction end does not reproduce the germline sequence, and a read error may be involved. The rearrangement uses TRBV29-1 and TRBJ1-4; no clear D. The CDR3 loop spans 13 amino acids. The germline gives CDR1 SQVTM, CDR2 ANQGSEA. The CDR3 loop is CSVPDPAGKNLFF. The CDR3 DNA reads TGCAGCGTCCCGGACCCGGCGGGGAAAAACCTGTTTTTT.

This clonotype was detected only a few times. The chain joins TRBV29-1 to TRBJ2-3; D tentatively reads TRBD1 or TRBD2 (6 bases each). V shed 6 bases and J shed 2 bases, with 18 bases lying between them. The length of the CDR3 is 15 residues. In germline, CDR1 is SQVTM, CDR2 ANQGSEA. CDR3 DNA: TGCAGCGTAGACCGTACGGGGGCGACCACAGATACGCAGTATTTT. This translates into CSVDRTGATTDTQYF.

The chain couples TRBV20-1 to TRBJ2-7, with TRBD2 identical over 12 bases. From germline, CDR1 is DFQATT and CDR2 SNEGSKA (reference sequence). The CDR3 is made up of 15 amino acids. V trimming: 3 bases; J trimming: 5 bases; junction bases outside the gene matches: 8. DNA of the CDR3: TGCAGTGCTAGGGGGCTAGCGGGAGGGACCCACGAGCAGTACTTC. This translates into CSARGLAGGTHEQYF.

This clonotype was seen more than once but under ten times. The genes are TRBV5-1 and TRBJ2-1, with TRBD2 identical over 14 bases. The CDR3 has 19 residues. Germline assignment: CDR1 SGHRS and CDR2 YFSETQ. The J segment lost 0 bases and the V segment lost 2 bases, leaving 7 bases of the junction unmatched. In nucleotides, the CDR3 is TGCGCCAGCAGCTTCGGACTAGCGGGGGGTAACCCCTCCTACAATGAGCAGTTCTTC. Encoded protein: CASSFGLAGGNPSYNEQFF.

The chain couples TRBV6-5 to TRBJ2-1; 9 nucleotides line up with TRBD1. The CDR3 loop spans 15 amino acids. Germline trimming cut 5 bases from V and 5 bases from J; bases unmatched to any gene: 7. Germline V gene sequence: CDR1 MNHEY, CDR2 SVGAGI. The CDR3 loop reads CASSAQGTGNNEQFF. DNA of the CDR3: TGTGCCAGCAGTGCCCAGGGGACAGGGAACAATGAGCAGTTCTTC.

This clonotype has a count of ten or more. This sequence joins TRBV29-1 and TRBJ2-2; D perhaps matches TRBD2 (5 bases). CDR3 length equals 16 residues. Trimming left V 4 bases short and J 0 bases short, with 15 bases between. Germline V gives CDR1 SQVTM, CDR2 ANQGSEA. The CDR3 DNA follows: TGCAGCGTTGTGGGTGGTGCGGGTTCGAACACCGGGGAGCTGTTTTTT. It encodes CSVVGGAGSNTGELFF.

This clonotype has more than one count but fewer than ten. The gene calls are TRBV4-3 and TRBJ1-6; D gene uncertain. CDR1 and CDR2 from the germline V gene are LGHNA and YSLEER. This CDR3 is 13 amino acids long. V lost 0 bases to trimming and J lost 13 bases, with 10 bases between them. The CDR3 DNA is TGCGCCAGCAGCCAAGAGTCTTATGGCCCCCTCCACTTT. This gives the protein CASSQESYGPLHF.

In this sample, this clonotype turned up a few times. The chain recombines TRBV7-2 with TRBJ2-1, with 9 bases aligning to TRBD2. This CDR3 contains 15 residues. V gave up 0 bases and J gave up 10 bases; unmatched junction bases: 7. Germline V gives CDR1 SGHTA, CDR2 FQGNSA. CDR3 loop: CASSLAFISGSEQFF. CDR3 in DNA: TGTGCCAGCAGCTTAGCGTTCATTAGCGGGAGCGAGCAGTTCTTC. The variable domain in full, with the rest retrieved from reference TRBV7-2 and TRBJ2-1, is GAGVSQSPSNKVTEKGKDVELRCDPISGHTALYWYRQSLGQGLEFLIYFQGNSAPDKSGLPSDRFSAERTGGSVSTLTIQRTQQEDSAVYLCASSLAFISGSEQFFGPGTRLTVL.

This chain uses TRBV29-1 with TRBJ2-7; 13 nucleotides agree with TRBD2. After removal of 4 bases from V and 7 bases from J, the junction contained 10 bases not matched to a gene. CDR1 SQVTM and CDR2 ANQGSEA come from the germline V gene. The CDR3 extends over 15 amino acids. In DNA, the CDR3 is TGCAGCGTTGGGAAACTAGCGGGAGGGCCGGGTGAGCAGTACTTC. Translation: CSVGKLAGGPGEQYF.

This chain uses TRBV12-3 or TRBV12-4 with TRBJ2-5; D not resolved. Trimming took 2 bases from V and 4 from J, leaving 5 bases between them. This CDR3 is built from 12 residues. In nucleotides, the CDR3 is TGTGCCAGCAGTTTATGGCGAGAGACCCAGTACTTC. Translation: CASSLWRETQYF.

This clonotype was seen a handful of times. V is TRBV29-1 and J is TRBJ2-5; TRBD1 matches at 8 bases. Germline V CDR1 and CDR2: SQVTM, ANQGSEA. V trimming: 2 bases; J trimming: 5 bases; junction bases outside the gene matches: 4. The CDR3 totals 13 residues. This CDR3 is CSVESGQGETQYF. CDR3 coding DNA: TGCAGCGTTGAAAGCGGACAGGGTGAGACCCAGTACTTC.